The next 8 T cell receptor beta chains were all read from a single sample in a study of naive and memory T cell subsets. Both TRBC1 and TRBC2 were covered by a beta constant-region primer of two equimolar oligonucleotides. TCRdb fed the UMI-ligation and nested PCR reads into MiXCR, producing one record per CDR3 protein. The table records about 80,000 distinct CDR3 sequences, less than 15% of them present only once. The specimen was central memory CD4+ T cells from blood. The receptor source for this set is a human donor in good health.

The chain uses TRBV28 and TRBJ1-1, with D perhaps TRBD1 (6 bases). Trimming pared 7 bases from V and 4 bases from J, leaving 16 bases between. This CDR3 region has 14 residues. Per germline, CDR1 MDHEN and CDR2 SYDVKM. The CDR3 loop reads CASIGWGATTEAFF. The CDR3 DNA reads TGTGCCAGCATCGGTTGGGGGGCGACCACTGAAGCTTTCTTT. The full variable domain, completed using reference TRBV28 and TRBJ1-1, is DVKVTQSSRYLVKRTGEKVFLECVQDMDHENMFWYRQDPGLGLRLIYFSYDVKMKEKGDIPEGYSVSREKKERFSLILESASTNQTSMYLCASIGWGATTEAFFGQGTRLTVV.

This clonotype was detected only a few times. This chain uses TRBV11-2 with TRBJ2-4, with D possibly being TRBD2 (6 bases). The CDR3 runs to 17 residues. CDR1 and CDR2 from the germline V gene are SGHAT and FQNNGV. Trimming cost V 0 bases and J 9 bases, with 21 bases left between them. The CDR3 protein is CASSLDPPGRDVGIQYF. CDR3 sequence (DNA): TGTGCCAGCAGCTTAGATCCCCCAGGGCGGGATGTGGGCATTCAGTACTTC.

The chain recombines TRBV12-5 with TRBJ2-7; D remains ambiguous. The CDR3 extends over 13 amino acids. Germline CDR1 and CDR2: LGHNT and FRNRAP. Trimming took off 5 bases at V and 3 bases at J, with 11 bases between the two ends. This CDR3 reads CASGAGVVYEQYF. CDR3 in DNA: TGTGCTAGTGGTGCCGGCGTCGTCTACGAGCAGTACTTC.

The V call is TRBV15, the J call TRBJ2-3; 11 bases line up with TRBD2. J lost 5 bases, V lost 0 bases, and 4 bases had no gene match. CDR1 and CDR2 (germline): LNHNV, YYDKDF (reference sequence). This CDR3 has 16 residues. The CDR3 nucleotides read TGTGCCACCAGCAGAGATGTAGCGGGAGGGAAAGATACGCAGTATTTT. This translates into CATSRDVAGGKDTQYF.

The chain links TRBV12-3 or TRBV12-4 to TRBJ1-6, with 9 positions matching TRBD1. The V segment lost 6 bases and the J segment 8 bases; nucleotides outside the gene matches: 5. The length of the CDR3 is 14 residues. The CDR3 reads CASSRTGADSPLHF. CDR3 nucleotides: TGTGCCAGCAGCCGGACAGGGGCCGATTCACCCCTCCACTTT.

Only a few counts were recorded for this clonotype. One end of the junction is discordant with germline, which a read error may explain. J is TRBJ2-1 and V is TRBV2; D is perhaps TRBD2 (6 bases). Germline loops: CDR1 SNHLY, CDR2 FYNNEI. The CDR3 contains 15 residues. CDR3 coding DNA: TGTGCCAGTAGTGAAATGGAGGGGACCTACAATGAGCAGTTCTTC. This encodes CASSEMEGTYNEQFF.

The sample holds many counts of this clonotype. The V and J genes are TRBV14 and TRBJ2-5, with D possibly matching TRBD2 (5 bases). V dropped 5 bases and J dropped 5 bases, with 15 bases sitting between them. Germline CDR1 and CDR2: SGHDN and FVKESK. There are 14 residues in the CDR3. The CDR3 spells CASSFMTGVETQYF. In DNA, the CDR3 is TGTGCCAGCAGCTTTATGACCGGGGTGGAGACCCAGTACTTC. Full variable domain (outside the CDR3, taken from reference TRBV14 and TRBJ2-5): EAGVTQFPSHSVIEKGQTVTLRCDPISGHDNLYWYRRVMGKEIKFLLHFVKESKQDESGMPNNRFLAERTGGTYSTLKVQPAELEDSGVYFCASSFMTGVETQYFGPGTRLLVL.

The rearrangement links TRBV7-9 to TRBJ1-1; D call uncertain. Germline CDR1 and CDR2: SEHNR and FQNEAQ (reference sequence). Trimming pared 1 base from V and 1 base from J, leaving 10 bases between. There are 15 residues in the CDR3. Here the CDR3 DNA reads TGTGCCAGCAGCTTAGTAGTGGCTTCGAACACTGAAGCTTTCTTT. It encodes CASSLVVASNTEAFF. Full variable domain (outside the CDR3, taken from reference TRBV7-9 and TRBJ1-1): DTGVSQNPRHKITKRGQNVTFRCDPISEHNRLYWYRQTLGQGPEFLTYFQNEAQLEKSRLLSDRFSAERPKGSFSTLEIQRTEQGDSAMYLCASSLVVASNTEAFFGQGTRLTVV.